This T cell receptor beta chain appears in the sequencing data of a study of CD8 T cells in ankylosing spondylitis. TCRdb recomputed calls from the 5' RACE reads with MiXCR, one row per CDR3 protein. The sample yields 150,000 to 200,000 distinct CDR3 sequences, 10% to 15% seen once. This clonotype occurred many times. Germline values: CDR1 SGHRS, CDR2 YFSETQ. This CDR3 spans 15 amino acids. V was clipped by 4 bases and J by 4 bases, with 12 bases between them. The receptor was derived from a female donor with ankylosing spondylitis or in good health (not recorded which). This sequence joins TRBV5-1 and TRBJ1-6; TRBD1 might be the D (5 bases). Specimen: blood, either unsorted or a sorted T cell fraction (not recorded which). CDR3 coding DNA: TGCGCCAGCAGCCCCTCGAGGGGATATAATTCACCCCTCCACTTT. Its protein product is CASSPSRGYNSPLHF.